One sample yielded the 25 T cell receptor beta chains listed below, sequenced in a study of CD4 T cells in relation to SARS-CoV-2 and coronaviruses (dated by TCRdb to 2020 to 2023). The library was built by means of the immunoSEQ multiplex PCR assay. Drawn from immuneACCESS, this table holds only the in-frame rearrangements with V and J called that TCRdb kept. Clones are partly lost; checked studies trace under half to an unresolved V gene and leave the rest unexplained. Counted in this sample were 30,000 to 45,000 clones; 88% of them appeared once. Jointly, the top ten make up 9.2% of the sample. Sequencing input: memory CD4+ T cells from PBMCs. This specimen's cell subset or site label, per the study, means: memory (non-naive) CD4+ T cells. The receptor source for this set is an adult with COVID-19.

The chain joins TRBV11-2 to TRBJ2-3; TRBD2 matches at 8 bases. The V gene's germline CDR1 is SGHAT and CDR2 FQNNGV. V lost 3 bases and J lost 1; bases outside the gene matches: 9. This CDR3 is built from 17 residues. The CDR3 protein is CASSFWTSPLRTDTQYF. DNA of the CDR3: TGTGCCAGCAGCTTTTGGACTAGCCCCCTACGCACAGATACGCAGTATTTT.

V usage is TRBV10-2 and J usage is TRBJ2-1; D remains ambiguous. Trimming stripped 6 bases from V and 9 bases from J, with 9 bases between. The CDR3 has 11 residues. CDR1 and CDR2 from the germline V gene are WSHSY and SAAADI. The CDR3 protein is CASRAAFEQFF. In DNA, the CDR3 is TGCGCCAGCAGAGCAGCCTTTGAGCAGTTCTTC.

The gene calls are TRBV28 and TRBJ1-2; D call uncertain. V was cut by 3 bases and J by 3 bases, with 11 bases left in between. Looked up from germline, CDR1 is MDHEN and CDR2 is SYDVKM. The CDR3 runs 14 residues. The CDR3 DNA reads TGTGCCAGCAGTTTTTCGGACGGGCACTATGGCTACACCTTC. It yields the protein CASSFSDGHYGYTF.

The chain uses TRBV11-3 and TRBJ2-1; maybe TRBD1 (6 bases). V lost 3 bases and J 5 bases, leaving 11 bases between the germline ends. Germline loops: CDR1 SGHNT, CDR2 YENEEA. The CDR3 runs to 14 residues. The CDR3 loop is CASSFQGSNNEQFF. The CDR3 coding sequence is TGTGCCAGCAGCTTTCAGGGGTCCAACAATGAGCAGTTCTTC.

This chain uses TRBV27 with TRBJ2-2; D is unclear. Germline values: CDR1 MNHEY, CDR2 SMNVEV (reference sequence). The CDR3 totals 16 residues. V gave up 8 bases and J gave up 0 bases, with 16 bases separating them. This CDR3 is CASGSRLTTNTGELFF. CDR3 DNA sequence: TGTGCCAGCGGGTCCAGGCTAACAACGAACACCGGGGAGCTGTTTTTT.

V is TRBV21-1 and J is TRBJ1-3. TRBV21-1 is annotated as a pseudogene. This CDR3 has 15 residues. The CDR3 spells CASSPLGGSGNTIYF. The CDR3 DNA follows: TGTGCCAGCAGCCCTTTGGGGGGGAGCGGAAACACCATATATTTT.

The J gene is TRBJ1-4, the V gene TRBV28; maybe TRBD1 (6 bases). The CDR3 has 16 amino acids. The V end was cut by 7 bases, the J end by 7 bases, with 22 bases between. Germline V gene data show CDR1 as MDHEN and CDR2 as SYDVKM. CDR3 DNA: TGTGCCAGCAACACTCCCAAGGGGGGAGGGGGTGAAAAACTGTTTTTT. This encodes CASNTPKGGGGEKLFF.

The genes are TRBV29-1 and TRBJ1-3; weak D call: TRBD1 (5 bases). The V and J ends lost 7 bases and 4 bases respectively, with 11 bases between them. CDR3 length equals 12 residues. CDR1 and CDR2 (germline): SQVTM, ANQGSEA. This chain's CDR3 is CSALTDGNTIYF. In DNA, the CDR3 is TGCAGCGCATTGACAGACGGAAACACCATATATTTT.

The rearrangement uses TRBV7-8 and TRBJ2-5; D possibly corresponds to TRBD2 (7 bases). Germline V gives CDR1 SGHVS, CDR2 FQNEAQ. Trimming left V 1 base short and J 5 bases short, with 17 bases between. This CDR3 has 16 residues. CDR3 region: CASSLESGRGRETQYF. The CDR3 DNA is TGTGCCAGCAGCTTAGAATCGGGGCGGGGGCGGGAGACCCAGTACTTC. The full variable domain, rest sourced from reference TRBV7-8 and TRBJ2-5, is GAGVSQSPRYKVAKRGQDVALRCDPISGHVSLFWYQQALGQGPEFLTYFQNEAQLDKSGLPSDRFFAERPEGSVSTLKIQRTQQEDSAVYLCASSLESGRGRETQYFGPGTRLLVL.

V gene TRBV9 combines with J gene TRBJ2-5; D possibly matches TRBD1 or TRBD2 (5 bases each). This CDR3 is built from 15 residues. Germline V lookup: CDR1 SGDLS, CDR2 YYNGEE. Deletions cut 1 base from V and 5 bases from J, with 15 bases between. The CDR3 loop is CASSVSGTPVETQYF. The CDR3 DNA sequence: TGTGCCAGCAGCGTATCGGGGACCCCGGTGGAGACCCAGTACTTC.

This clone has more than one count but fewer than ten. The chain combines TRBV11-1 with TRBJ1-1, with 8 bases matching TRBD1. CDR3 size: 14 residues. V was pared by 5 bases and J by 4 bases, with 6 bases of the junction left unmatched. Germline V gives CDR1 SGHAT, CDR2 FQDESV (reference sequence). The CDR3 spells CASSRQGAGTEAFF. The CDR3 DNA reads as TGTGCCAGCAGCCGGCAGGGGGCAGGCACTGAAGCTTTCTTT.

This clone was detected only a few times. The chain is built from TRBV5-1 and TRBJ1-1; possible D gene TRBD1, 6 bases. Germline assignment: CDR1 SGHRS and CDR2 YFSETQ. The CDR3 loop spans 14 amino acids. V was shortened by 0 bases and J by 4 bases, with 10 bases between the two germline ends. As DNA, the CDR3 is TGCGCCAGCAGCTTGGCCAGGGGACGCACTGAAGCTTTCTTT. Translating gives CASSLARGRTEAFF. The variable domain in full, with the rest retrieved from reference TRBV5-1 and TRBJ1-1, is KAGVTQTPRYLIKTRGQQVTLSCSPISGHRSVSWYQQTPGQGLQFLFEYFSETQRNKGNFPGRFSGRQFSNSRSEMNVSTLELGDSALYLCASSLARGRTEAFFGQGTRLTVV.

The chain is built from TRBV11-2 and TRBJ2-3, with TRBD1 as a possible D gene (6 bases). The germline V gene has CDR1 SGHAT and CDR2 FQNNGV. V lost 0 bases and J lost 2, with 15 bases in between. The length of the CDR3 is 17 residues. The DNA for the CDR3 is TGTGCCAGCAGCTTAGATCTAAGGGGGATTTACACAGATACGCAGTATTTT. It is translated as CASSLDLRGIYTDTQYF.

V gene TRBV28 combines with J gene TRBJ2-7, with D unclear. The CDR3 extends over 12 amino acids. V was pared by 6 bases and J by 2 bases, with 8 bases between. Germline values: CDR1 MDHEN, CDR2 SYDVKM. CDR3 sequence reads: CASRQTAYEQYF. In DNA form, the CDR3 reads TGTGCCAGCAGACAGACTGCCTACGAGCAGTACTTC.

This chain links TRBV25-1 with TRBJ1-6; no firm D call. Germline-derived CDR1 and CDR2 are MGHDK and SYGVNS. V was shortened by 7 bases and J by 0 bases, with 4 bases between the two germline ends. The CDR3 sequence is 13 residues long. DNA of the CDR3: TGTGCCAGCAAACACTCCTATAATTCACCCCTCCACTTT. Translating gives CASKHSYNSPLHF.

This chain connects TRBV1 to TRBJ2-4; the D call TRBD1 from the table was never checked on the DNA. TRBV1 counts as a pseudogene. CDR3 size: 17 residues. The DNA for the CDR3 is TGCACCAGCAGCCAACCGGGAAAGCAGGGGGCCAAAAACATTCAGTACTTC. This sequence encodes CTSSQPGKQGAKNIQYF.

The chain joins TRBV7-2 to TRBJ2-7; possible D gene TRBD1, 5 bases. Germline V gives CDR1 SGHTA, CDR2 FQGNSA. The CDR3 has 12 residues. Trimming stripped 5 bases from V and 3 bases from J, with 8 bases between. The CDR3 DNA reads TGTGCCAGCAGCAGGGGATTCTACGAGCAGTACTTC. Encoded protein: CASSRGFYEQYF.

This chain uses TRBV10-1 with TRBJ2-3; 9 positions agree with TRBD2. V lost 4 bases and J lost 7; bases outside the gene matches: 6. Germline assignment: CDR1 WNHNN and CDR2 SYGVQD (reference sequence). The CDR3 is 14 amino acids. The CDR3 loop is CASSGDAGGNTQYF. The CDR3 nucleotides are TGCGCCAGCAGTGGTGACGCGGGGGGGAATACGCAGTATTTT.

On this clone itself: A read error may produce the germline difference seen at one junction end. The chain employs TRBV6-1 and TRBJ1-5, with D hard to call. Germline V gene lookup returns CDR1 MNHNS and CDR2 SASEGT. The CDR3 contains 14 residues. CDR3 sequence (DNA): TGTGCCAGCAGTGAAGCGATAAGCAGTCAGCCCCAGCATTTT. Its protein is CASSEAISSQPQHF.

The chain carries TRBV19 and TRBJ1-2; 7 nucleotides line up with TRBD1. CDR3 length: 15 amino acids. Trimming took 4 bases from V and 2 from J; bases not matched to a gene: 7. Germline loops: CDR1 LNHDA, CDR2 SQIVND (reference sequence). The CDR3 sequence: CASSTGRDSNYGYTF. CDR3 DNA sequence: TGTGCCAGTAGTACAGGACGGGACAGCAACTATGGCTACACCTTC. The full variable domain, completed using reference TRBV19 and TRBJ1-2, is DGGITQSPKYLFRKEGQNVTLSCEQNLNHDAMYWYRQDPGQGLRLIYYSQIVNDFQKGDIAEGYSVSREKKESFPLTVTSAQKNPTAFYLCASSTGRDSNYGYTFGSGTRLTVV.

This chain joins TRBV6-5 and TRBJ2-3; the D gene is possibly TRBD1 (5 bases). The germline V gene has CDR1 MNHEY and CDR2 SVGAGI. V dropped 7 bases and J dropped 1 base, with 12 bases sitting between them. This CDR3 is built from 14 residues. The CDR3 spells CASIRAGRTDTQYF. CDR3 sequence (DNA): TGTGCCAGCATCAGGGCCGGGCGCACAGATACGCAGTATTTT.

The chain joins TRBV5-6 to TRBJ1-6, with D maybe TRBD1 (6 bases). CDR3 length equals 15 residues. Per the germline V gene, CDR1 is SGHDT and CDR2 is YYEEEE. V lost 0 bases and J 9 bases, leaving 13 bases between the germline ends. CDR3 region: CASSLVRGRSSPLHF. CDR3 coding DNA: TGTGCCAGCAGCTTGGTGCGGGGGCGAAGTTCACCCCTCCACTTT.

V is TRBV3-1 (or the pseudogene TRBV3-2) and J is TRBJ1-2; 8 nucleotides align to TRBD1. J gave up 4 bases and V 3 bases, and 1 base lay outside the gene matches. Germline V CDR1 and CDR2: LGHDT, YNNKEL (reference sequence). CDR3 length: 13 residues. CDR3 DNA: TGTGCCAGCAGCCACGACAGGGGCTATGGCTACACCTTC. Its translation: CASSHDRGYGYTF.

This rearrangement joins TRBV18 to TRBJ2-1; TRBD2 matches 9 bases. J gave up 7 bases and V 2 bases, and 6 bases lay outside the gene matches. CDR1 and CDR2 (germline): KGHSH, LQKENI. The CDR3 totals 15 residues. CDR3 region: CASSPYAGGQNEQFF. In nucleotides, the CDR3 is TGTGCCAGCTCACCATATGCGGGGGGGCAAAATGAGCAGTTCTTC. The entire variable domain, with the rest obtained from reference TRBV18 and TRBJ2-1, is as follows: NAGVMQNPRHLVRRRGQEARLRCSPMKGHSHVYWYRQLPEEGLKFMVYLQKENIIDESGMPKERFSAEFPKEGPSILRIQQVVRGDSAAYFCASSPYAGGQNEQFFGPGTRLTVL.

The rearrangement uses TRBV5-4 and TRBJ2-2; D remains ambiguous. Germline CDR1 reads SGHNT; CDR2 reads YYREEE (reference sequence). CDR3 length: 14 amino acids. Trimming pared 1 base from V and 5 bases from J, leaving 9 bases between. CDR3 in DNA: TGTGCCAGCAGCTTGTCAAGGGTGACCGGGGAGCTGTTTTTT. Translation gives CASSLSRVTGELFF.